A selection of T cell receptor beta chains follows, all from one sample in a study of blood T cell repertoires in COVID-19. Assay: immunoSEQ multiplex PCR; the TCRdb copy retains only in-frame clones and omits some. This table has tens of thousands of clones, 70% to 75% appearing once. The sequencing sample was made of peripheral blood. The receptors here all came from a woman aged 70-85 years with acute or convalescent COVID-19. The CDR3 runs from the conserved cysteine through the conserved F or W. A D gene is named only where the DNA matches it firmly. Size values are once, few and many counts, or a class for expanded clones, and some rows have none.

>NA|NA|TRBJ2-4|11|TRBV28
CASSSRDIQYF
TGTGCCAGCAGTTCTAGGGACATCCAGTACTTC
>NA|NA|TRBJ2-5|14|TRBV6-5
CASSIRGWLETQYF
TGTGCCAGCAGCATAAGGGGGTGGTTAGAGACCCAGTACTTC
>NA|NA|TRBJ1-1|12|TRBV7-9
CASAFRDTEAFF
TGTGCCAGCGCATTCAGGGACACTGAAGCTTTCTTT
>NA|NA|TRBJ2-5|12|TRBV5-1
CASSPYQETQYF
TGCGCCAGCAGCCCGTACCAAGAGACCCAGTACTTC
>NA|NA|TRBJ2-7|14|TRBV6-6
CASRPQGRFSEQYF
TGTGCCAGCAGACCTCAGGGGCGTTTTAGCGAGCAGTACTTC
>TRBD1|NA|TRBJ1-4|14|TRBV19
CASSKQGAREKLFF
TGTGCCAGTAGTAAACAGGGGGCGAGGGAAAAACTGTTTTTT
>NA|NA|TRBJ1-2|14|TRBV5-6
CASSPLDRNYGYTF
TGTGCCAGCAGCCCCCTCGACAGGAACTATGGCTACACCTTC
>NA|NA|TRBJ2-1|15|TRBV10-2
CASSESAGSPGEQFF
TGCGCCAGCAGTGAGAGTGCGGGGTCCCCGGGGGAGCAGTTCTTC
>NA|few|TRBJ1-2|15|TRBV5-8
CASSFLGPANYGYTF
TGTGCCAGCAGCTTTCTAGGCCCAGCTAACTATGGCTACACCTTC
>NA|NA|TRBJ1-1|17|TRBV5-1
CASSYITGSGMNTEAFF
TGCGCCAGCAGCTATATCACAGGGTCGGGCATGAACACTGAAGCTTTCTTT
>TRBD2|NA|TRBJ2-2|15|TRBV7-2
CASSFTSGGTGELFF
TGTGCCAGCAGCTTTACTAGCGGGGGGACCGGGGAGCTGTTTTTT
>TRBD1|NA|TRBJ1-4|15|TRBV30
CAWSAAGTGGQKLFF
TGTGCCTGGAGTGCCGCGGGGACAGGGGGACAAAAACTGTTTTTT
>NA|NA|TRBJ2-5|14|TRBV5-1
CASRRLASQETQYF
TGCGCCAGCAGGAGGCTAGCGTCACAAGAGACCCAGTACTTC
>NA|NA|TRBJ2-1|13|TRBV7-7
CASSLDPAGEQFF
TGTGCTAGCAGCTTAGATCCCGCGGGTGAGCAGTTCTTC
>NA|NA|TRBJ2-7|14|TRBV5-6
CASSRTGITYEQYF
TGTGCCAGCAGCCGTACAGGGATAACCTACGAGCAGTACTTC
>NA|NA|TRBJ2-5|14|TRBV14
CASSQDSLEETQYF
TGTGCCAGCAGCCAAGATTCGCTAGAAGAGACCCAGTACTTC
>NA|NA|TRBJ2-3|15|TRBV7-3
CASSEEGFSTDTQYF
TGTGCCAGCAGCGAGGAGGGGTTTAGCACAGATACGCAGTATTTT
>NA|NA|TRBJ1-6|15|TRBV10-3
CAISLDSPHNSPLHF
TGTGCCATCAGCCTGGACAGCCCTCATAATTCACCCCTCCACTTT
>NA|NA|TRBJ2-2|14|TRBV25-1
CASRQAMNTGELFF
TGTGCCAGCCGACAGGCGATGAACACCGGGGAGCTGTTTTTT
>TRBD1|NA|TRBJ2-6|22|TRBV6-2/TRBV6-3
CASSPPKPGTASRPSGANVLTF
TGTGCCAGTAGCCCGCCTAAACCCGGGACAGCTTCCCGACCCTCTGGGGCCAACGTCCTGACTTTC
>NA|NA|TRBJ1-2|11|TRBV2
CASGQLYGYTF
TGTGCCAGCGGACAGCTCTATGGCTACACCTTC
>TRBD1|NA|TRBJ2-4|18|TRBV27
CASSSVWGQGLAKNIQYF
TGTGCCAGCAGTTCGGTCTGGGGACAGGGTTTAGCCAAAAACATTCAGTACTTC
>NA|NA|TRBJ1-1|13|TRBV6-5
CASRGTKNTEAFF
TGTGCCAGCAGAGGGACTAAGAACACTGAAGCTTTCTTT
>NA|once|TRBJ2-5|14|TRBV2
CANPKSGVAETQYF
TGTGCCAATCCGAAATCCGGGGTGGCAGAGACCCAGTACTTC
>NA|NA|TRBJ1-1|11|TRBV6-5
CATSFEREAFF
TGTGCCACGTCCTTTGAGCGCGAAGCTTTCTTT
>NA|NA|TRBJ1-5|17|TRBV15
CATSRDGTGWGNQPQHF
TGTGCCACCAGCAGAGATGGAACGGGATGGGGCAATCAGCCCCAGCATTTT
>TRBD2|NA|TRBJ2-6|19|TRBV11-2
CASSLNRGVAGTGANVLTF
TGTGCCAGCAGCTTAAACCGGGGAGTAGCGGGGACTGGGGCCAACGTCCTGACTTTC
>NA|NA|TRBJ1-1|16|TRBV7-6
CASSLAPGEMNTEAFF
TGTGCCAGCAGCTTAGCGCCGGGGGAGATGAACACTGAAGCTTTCTTT
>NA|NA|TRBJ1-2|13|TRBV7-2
CASSGRVGYGYTF
TGTGCCAGCAGCGGCAGGGTAGGCTATGGCTACACCTTC
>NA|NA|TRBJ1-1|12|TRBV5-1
CASSFEGTEAFF
TGCGCCAGCAGCTTTGAGGGCACTGAAGCTTTCTTT
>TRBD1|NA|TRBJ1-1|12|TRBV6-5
CASSQTGTEAFF
TGTGCCAGCAGCCAGACAGGGACTGAAGCTTTCTTT
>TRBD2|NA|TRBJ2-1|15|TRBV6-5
CASSYSSGGYNEQFF
TGTGCCAGCAGTTACTCTAGCGGGGGCTACAATGAGCAGTTCTTC
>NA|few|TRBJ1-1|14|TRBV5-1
CASSLSQLNTEAFF
TGCGCCAGCAGCTTGTCACAGCTGAACACTGAAGCTTTCTTT
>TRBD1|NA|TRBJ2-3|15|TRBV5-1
CASTHGQGAVDTQYF
TGCGCCAGCACCCACGGACAGGGGGCCGTAGATACGCAGTATTTT
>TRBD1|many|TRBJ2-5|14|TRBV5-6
CASSIPGQGSPQYF
TGTGCCAGCAGCATTCCGGGACAGGGTTCTCCTCAGTACTTC
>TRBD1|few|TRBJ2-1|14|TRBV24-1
CATAGTGDSNEQFF
TGTGCCACCGCCGGGACAGGGGATTCCAATGAGCAGTTCTTC
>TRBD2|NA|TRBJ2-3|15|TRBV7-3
CASSLGLAGVYTQYF
TGTGCCAGCAGCTTAGGACTAGCGGGGGTCTATACGCAGTATTTT
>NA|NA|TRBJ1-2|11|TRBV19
CASSSSYGYTF
TGTGCCAGTTCGTCCTCCTATGGCTACACCTTC
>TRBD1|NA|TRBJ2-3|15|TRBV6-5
CASSLFGQGTDTQYF
TGTGCCAGCAGCCTATTTGGACAGGGTACAGATACGCAGTATTTT
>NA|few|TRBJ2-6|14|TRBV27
CASSYLAGANVLTF
TGTGCCAGCAGCTACTTAGCTGGGGCCAACGTCCTGACTTTC
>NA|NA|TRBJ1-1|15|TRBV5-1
CASSLGARPVTEAFF
TGCGCCAGCAGCTTGGGGGCCAGGCCCGTTACTGAAGCTTTCTTT
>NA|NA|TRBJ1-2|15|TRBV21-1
CASSKASDRPSGYTF
TGTGCCAGCAGCAAAGCCTCGGACAGGCCGAGTGGCTACACCTTC
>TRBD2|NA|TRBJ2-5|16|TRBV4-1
CASSPQGSGGMVTQYF
TGCGCCAGCAGCCCCCAGGGTAGCGGGGGAATGGTGACCCAGTACTTC
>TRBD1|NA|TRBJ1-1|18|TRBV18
CASSPMTGARRGNTEAFF
TGTGCCAGCTCACCTATGACAGGGGCCCGCCGGGGGAACACTGAAGCTTTCTTT
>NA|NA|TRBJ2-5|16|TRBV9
CASSGPREVHFETQYF
TGTGCCAGCAGCGGCCCAAGGGAGGTCCATTTCGAGACCCAGTACTTC
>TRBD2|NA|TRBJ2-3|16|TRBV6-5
CASSLLAGRDTDTQYF
TGTGCCAGCAGTTTACTAGCGGGGAGGGACACAGATACGCAGTATTTT
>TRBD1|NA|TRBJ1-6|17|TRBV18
CASSPTGTGPRNSPLHF
TGTGCCAGCTCTCCTACCGGGACAGGGCCTCGGAATTCACCCCTCCACTTT
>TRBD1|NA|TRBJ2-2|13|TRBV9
CASTRQGTGELFF
TGTGCCAGCACCCGACAGGGAACGGGGGAGCTGTTTTTT
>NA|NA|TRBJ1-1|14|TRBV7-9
CASRESRWNTEAFF
TGTGCCAGCAGGGAATCCAGGTGGAACACTGAAGCTTTCTTT
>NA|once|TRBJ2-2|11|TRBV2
CASTYTGELFF
TGTGCCAGCACCTACACCGGGGAGCTGTTTTTT
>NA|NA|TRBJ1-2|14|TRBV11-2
CASSLSGGYYGYTF
TGTGCCAGCAGCTTATCTGGGGGCTACTATGGCTACACCTTC
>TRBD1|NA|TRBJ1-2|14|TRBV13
CASSLEGQFYGYTF
TGTGCCAGCAGCTTAGAGGGACAGTTCTATGGCTACACCTTC
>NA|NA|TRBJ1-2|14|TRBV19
CASTLSTGRAGYTF
TGTGCCAGTACTCTCTCGACGGGGAGGGCTGGCTACACCTTC